The rows below give T cell receptor beta chains drawn from one sample of a study of shared clonotypes between healthy human individuals. Only in-frame clones appear in the TCRdb table, and some are missing; sequencing was by immunoSEQ multiplex PCR. Of about 2 million clones in the sample, 90% to 95% were seen once. The sequenced sample consisted of naive CD4+ T cells sorted from blood. These receptors all stem from a man aged 18 to 29 in good health. CDR3s leave out the opening cysteine and the closing phenylalanine or tryptophan.

J gene: TRBJ2-2; V gene: TRBV2; CDR3 protein: ASSLFGGQGKATGELF
J gene: TRBJ1-1; V gene: TRBV6-5; CDR3 protein: ASSYSVSGGEAF
J gene: TRBJ1-1; V gene: TRBV19; CDR3 protein: ASSPDRVAEAF
J gene: TRBJ2-2; V gene: TRBV2; CDR3 protein: ASSEAYTGELF
J gene: TRBJ2-1; V gene: TRBV9; CDR3 protein: ASSRGLAGDNEQF
J gene: TRBJ2-1; V gene: TRBV5-6; CDR3 protein: ASSPKTSGVSYNEQF
J gene: TRBJ1-3; V gene: TRBV5-4; CDR3 protein: ASSSGTSGNTIY
J gene: TRBJ1-2; V gene: TRBV6-6; CDR3 protein: ATLLGVTYGYT
J gene: TRBJ2-2; V gene: TRBV5-1; CDR3 protein: ASSPSQGTAGELF
J gene: TRBJ2-5; V gene: TRBV29-1; CDR3 protein: SVAPGSKETQY
J gene: TRBJ2-2; V gene: TRBV18; CDR3 protein: ASSERDGGELF
J gene: TRBJ1-1; V gene: TRBV29-1; CDR3 protein: SVSGRLNTEAF
J gene: TRBJ2-3; V gene: TRBV19; CDR3 protein: ASSLTSGVSTDTQY
J gene: TRBJ1-2; V gene: TRBV10-3; CDR3 protein: AISEIEGSGYT
J gene: TRBJ2-3; V gene: TRBV25-1; CDR3 protein: ASSAWGTDTQY
J gene: TRBJ2-7; V gene: TRBV6-5; CDR3 protein: ASSPDRGLYEQY
J gene: TRBJ2-7; V gene: TRBV5-1; CDR3 protein: ASSLTGSYEQY
J gene: TRBJ1-2; V gene: TRBV30; CDR3 protein: AWSPWRGGYT
J gene: TRBJ2-4; V gene: TRBV2; CDR3 protein: ASRGEGLVKNIQY
J gene: TRBJ1-3; V gene: TRBV19; CDR3 protein: ASSRARASGNTIY
J gene: TRBJ2-5; V gene: TRBV4-1; CDR3 protein: ASSPTAGETQY
J gene: TRBJ1-6; V gene: TRBV28; CDR3 protein: ASLEAGTYYNSLLH
J gene: TRBJ1-1; V gene: TRBV5-1; CDR3 protein: ASRQDQNTEAF
J gene: TRBJ2-1; V gene: TRBV18; CDR3 protein: ASSLQVGNEQF
J gene: TRBJ2-2; V gene: TRBV5-4; CDR3 protein: ADSPGGNTGELF
J gene: TRBJ1-2; V gene: TRBV15; CDR3 protein: ATSRDYPEGGYT
J gene: TRBJ2-7; V gene: TRBV11-2; CDR3 protein: ASSLVRGDTSSYEQY
J gene: TRBJ1-2; V gene: TRBV28; CDR3 protein: ASSYTGAQTSSGYT
J gene: TRBJ1-1; V gene: TRBV18; CDR3 protein: ASSRLDTNTEAF
J gene: TRBJ2-3; V gene: TRBV11-2; CDR3 protein: ASSLVQGALTDTQY
J gene: TRBJ2-7; V gene: TRBV9; CDR3 protein: ASSVDGFYEQY
J gene: TRBJ1-5; V gene: TRBV9; CDR3 protein: ASSVGGEVRQPQH
J gene: TRBJ1-1; V gene: TRBV19; CDR3 protein: ASSMGQVNTEAF
J gene: TRBJ2-3; V gene: TRBV7-2; CDR3 protein: ASTSSEDTQY
J gene: TRBJ2-1; V gene: TRBV10-1; CDR3 protein: ASSDRVQREDLLNEQF
J gene: TRBJ2-3; V gene: TRBV27; CDR3 protein: ASSLLHSSDTQY
J gene: TRBJ2-1; V gene: TRBV14; CDR3 protein: ASSLNSGRAWHNEQF
J gene: TRBJ2-5; V gene: TRBV28; CDR3 protein: ASRSPQGTETQY
J gene: TRBJ1-2; V gene: TRBV11-2; CDR3 protein: ASSLGSYGYT
J gene: TRBJ2-2; V gene: TRBV5-6; CDR3 protein: ASTRVGNTGELF
J gene: TRBJ2-1; V gene: TRBV30; CDR3 protein: AWRLAGVNEQF
J gene: TRBJ1-5; V gene: TRBV30; CDR3 protein: AWSHGGSPKPQH
J gene: TRBJ2-2; V gene: TRBV6-1; CDR3 protein: ASSGQGANTGELF
J gene: TRBJ2-2; V gene: TRBV27; CDR3 protein: ASSATGTGVRELF
J gene: TRBJ2-7; V gene: TRBV30; CDR3 protein: AWTTVPYEQY
J gene: TRBJ1-3; V gene: TRBV28; CDR3 protein: ASGTGGVPSGNTIY
J gene: TRBJ1-6; V gene: TRBV2; CDR3 protein: ASSETRGNSPLH
J gene: TRBJ1-4; V gene: TRBV5-1; CDR3 protein: ASSLAPQGGNEKLF
J gene: TRBJ1-5; V gene: TRBV6-1; CDR3 protein: ASIRDRNSNQPQH
J gene: TRBJ1-1; V gene: TRBV28; CDR3 protein: ASTPGGQVGVGVGAF
J gene: TRBJ1-5; V gene: TRBV28; CDR3 protein: ASSLQGAGQPQH
J gene: TRBJ2-7; V gene: TRBV5-8; CDR3 protein: ASSLGTGKVYEQY